The clone carrying this T cell receptor (beta chain) has more than one count but fewer than ten. No antigen is known for it. At one end the junction does not follow the germline gene, possibly because of a read error. These data belong to a study of T cell repertoires in cytomegalovirus infection. The wider study: An indication of both CMV infection and matching HLA type came from public TCR beta signatures.

TCRdb re-called the reads through MiXCR, storing one row per CDR3 protein. The data show approximately 170,000 distinct CDR3 sequences, 13% to 15% seen once. Study-wide results and limits: The study found HLA-C-restricted CMV-specific TCR beta clonotypes dominating the ex vivo response. The cumulative frequency of public TCR beta families distinguished individuals who carried CMV together with the relevant HLA.

This CDR3 has 14 amino acids. Germline V CDR1 and CDR2: KGHSH, LQKENI. Input material: PBMCs. V gene TRBV18 combines with J gene TRBJ1-6; the D is unclear. The source is a human donor in good health (CMV status not recorded). Some clones in this sample may be carry-over from other donors' samples. The CDR3 DNA sequence: TGTGCCAGCTCACCCGACCCCGGGAATTCCCCCCTCCACTTT. Protein: CASSPDPGNSPLHF.